This T cell receptor (beta chain) was captured in a study of human T cells and chemical hapten exposure listed by TCRdb under 2021. Some background on the complete study: For sensitization, 2% DPC in acetone was applied to a roughly 2 cm by roughly 2 cm area of upper inner arm skin. Libraries were combined into a pool for sequencing, and differences in TCR yield between samples came mainly from small differences in library volumes within the pool. Patients additionally received weekly therapeutic DPC doses to the scalp throughout the roughly 24-week study period. Patch tests used Finn chambers with 0.01% DPC on the upper back, scored after 6 days by International Contact Dermatitis Research Group standards. This study followed changes in the peripheral blood TCR repertoire in vivo during primary and secondary sensitization of alopecia patients to the hapten diphenylcyclopropenone (DPC). The mostly female patient cohort included alopecia areata with under or over 50% scalp involvement, alopecia totalis and alopecia universalis. Patient blood was sampled pre-sensitization (week 0) and at 2, 6 and about 24 weeks after DPC sensitization. For TCR sequencing, blood came from about 28 alopecia patients at anywhere from one to four time points (pre-sensitization, 2, 6 and 24 weeks).

Library preparation was by RACE. Sequencing took place on a NextSeq 500. During library preparation, unique molecular identifiers were attached to individual cDNA molecules so that TCRs could be counted in a quantitative, reproducible way. From each blood RNA sample, both TCR alpha and TCR beta chains were sequenced. Concerning the study's data processing: A median of roughly 98,000 TCRs per sample was observed, with a range of about 20,000 to 690,600. V, J and CDR3 annotation of the TCR reads was carried out using the Decombinator software suite. For the PS versus PT1 abundance plots, all samples were subsampled to the same number of TCRs (28,000). TCRs were defined as expanded if absent before sensitization and observed at least eight times at the 2-week time point. Clones were called with MiXCR by TCRdb after fastp trimmed the public reads at Q25, and only in-frame beta chains were retained. One record per CDR3 amino acid sequence lists the most common genes and DNA. None of the V and J calls come from the authors' own analysis; TCRdb made them. Recorded for this sample are under 130,000 distinct CDR3 sequences; 11% of them occurred a single time. Under 4.5% of the sample is held by the ten biggest clonotypes.

Read against the paper, the sample's time point label means: patch test 1, 2 weeks after DPC sensitization. Taken with the paper, the label for treatment or condition translates to: therapeutic diphenylcyclopropenone sensitization with weekly scalp DPC. At each patch-test visit, blood was drawn before the patch test was applied. Patients were eligible if aged 18 to 70, diagnosed with alopecia and judged suitable for DPC therapy, and pregnant patients were excluded. Total RNA was extracted from unfractionated whole blood that had been collected in Tempus Blood RNA tubes. The CDR3 has 16 amino acids, counting the end cysteine and phenylalanine. The entry retains the CDR3 DNA only, 48 bases that are in frame from base 1. The junction carries 19 bases between V and J, which are trimmed by 4 bases and 5 bases respectively. In the germline V gene, CDR1 corresponds to LGHNA and CDR2 to YNFKEQ. As for this clonotype: The antigen it recognizes is unknown. Base qualities are not at hand, and no much larger clone is one base apart.

Results the study describes overall, beyond this receptor: After repeated subsampling, changes were observed in the strength of the expansion versus patch-test correlation and in the threshold at which the correlation became significant. Because every patient had alopecia, a presumed autoimmune disease, the patients' immune response might differ from that of healthy individuals. A positive correlation was found between the number of PT1 expanded TCRs and patch test score, with significance reached at thresholds 8, 16 and 32 but not 4. The number of TCRs above 1 in 1000 frequency did not change with DPC sensitization; there was no evidence of global repertoire structure alterations. Compared with pre-sensitization or healthy control sets, expanded TCRs formed significantly more large CDR3 similarity clusters, which is consistent with antigen-driven responses.

The TCR originated in a woman between 40 and 50 years old with alopecia areata. Some clones in this sample may be carry-over from other donors' samples. The chain couples TRBV4-2 to TRBJ2-3, and TRBD1 may be the D gene, going by 6 matching bases. Specimen: whole blood, collected in connection with sensitization to the hapten diphenylcyclopropenone (DPC). The nucleotides are TGTGCCAGCAGCCGGGGGACACTCAAGGATTTAGATACGCAGTATTTT. Its protein product is CASSRGTLKDLDTQYF.